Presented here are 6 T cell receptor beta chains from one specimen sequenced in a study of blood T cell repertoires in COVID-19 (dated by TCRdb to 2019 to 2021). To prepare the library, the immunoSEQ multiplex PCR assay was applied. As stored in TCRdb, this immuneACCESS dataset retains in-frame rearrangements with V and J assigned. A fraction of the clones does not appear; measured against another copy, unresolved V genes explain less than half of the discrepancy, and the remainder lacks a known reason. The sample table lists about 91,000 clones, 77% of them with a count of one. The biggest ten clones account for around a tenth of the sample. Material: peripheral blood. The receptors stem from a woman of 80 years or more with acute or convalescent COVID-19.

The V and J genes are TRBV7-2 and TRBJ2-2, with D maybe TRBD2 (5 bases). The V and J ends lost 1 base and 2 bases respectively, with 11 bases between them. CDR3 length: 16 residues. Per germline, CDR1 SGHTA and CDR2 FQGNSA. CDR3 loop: CASSLEPAANTGELFF. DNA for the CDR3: TGTGCCAGCAGCTTAGAGCCAGCGGCTAACACCGGGGAGCTGTTTTTT.

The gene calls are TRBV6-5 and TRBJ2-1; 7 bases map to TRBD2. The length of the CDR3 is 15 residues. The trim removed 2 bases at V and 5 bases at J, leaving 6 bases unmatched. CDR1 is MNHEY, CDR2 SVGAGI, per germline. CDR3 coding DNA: TGTGCCAGCAGTTACGGTGCCCGGGGGGACAATGAGCAGTTCTTC. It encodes CASSYGARGDNEQFF.

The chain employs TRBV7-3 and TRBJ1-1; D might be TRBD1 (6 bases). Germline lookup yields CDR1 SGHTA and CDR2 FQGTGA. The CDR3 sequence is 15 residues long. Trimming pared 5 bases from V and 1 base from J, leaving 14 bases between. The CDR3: CASSPDLTGNTEAFF. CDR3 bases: TGTGCCAGCAGCCCAGATTTGACAGGGAACACTGAAGCTTTCTTT.

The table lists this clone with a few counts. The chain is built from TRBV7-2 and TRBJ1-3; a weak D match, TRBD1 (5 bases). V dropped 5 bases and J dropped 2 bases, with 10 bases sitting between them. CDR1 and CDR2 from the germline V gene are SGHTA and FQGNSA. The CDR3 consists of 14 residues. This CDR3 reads CASSPGVTGNTIYF. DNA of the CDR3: TGTGCCAGCAGCCCGGGGGTAACTGGAAACACCATATATTTT.

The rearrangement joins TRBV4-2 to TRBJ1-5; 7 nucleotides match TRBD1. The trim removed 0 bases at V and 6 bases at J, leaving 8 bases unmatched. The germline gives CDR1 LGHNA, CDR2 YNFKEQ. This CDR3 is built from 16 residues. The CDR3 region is CASSQEGTALIQPQHF. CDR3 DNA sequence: TGTGCCAGCAGCCAAGAGGGGACAGCCTTAATTCAGCCCCAGCATTTT.

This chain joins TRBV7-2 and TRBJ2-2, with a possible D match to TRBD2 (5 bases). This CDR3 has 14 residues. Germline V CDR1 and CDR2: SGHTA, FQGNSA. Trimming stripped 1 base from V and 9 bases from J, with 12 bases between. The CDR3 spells CASSLGGSARELFF. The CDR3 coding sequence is TGTGCCAGCAGCTTAGGAGGGTCCGCCAGGGAGCTGTTTTTT.